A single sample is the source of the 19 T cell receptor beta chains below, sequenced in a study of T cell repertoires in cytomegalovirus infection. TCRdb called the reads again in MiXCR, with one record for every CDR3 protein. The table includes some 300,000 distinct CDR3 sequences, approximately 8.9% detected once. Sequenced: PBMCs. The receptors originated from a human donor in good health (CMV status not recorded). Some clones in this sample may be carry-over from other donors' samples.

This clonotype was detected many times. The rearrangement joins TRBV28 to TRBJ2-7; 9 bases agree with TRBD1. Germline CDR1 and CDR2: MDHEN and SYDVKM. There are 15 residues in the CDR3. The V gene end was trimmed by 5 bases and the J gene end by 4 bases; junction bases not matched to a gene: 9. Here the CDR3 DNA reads TGTGCCAGCAGTCCCGGGACAGGGAAATCTTACGAGCAGTACGTC. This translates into CASSPGTGKSYEQYV.

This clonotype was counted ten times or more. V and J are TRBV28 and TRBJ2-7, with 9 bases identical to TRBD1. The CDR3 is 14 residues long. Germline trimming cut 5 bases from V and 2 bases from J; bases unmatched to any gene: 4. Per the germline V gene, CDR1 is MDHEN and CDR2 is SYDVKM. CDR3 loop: CASSLRQGAYEQYV. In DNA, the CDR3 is TGTGCCAGCAGTCTCCGACAGGGGGCCTACGAGCAGTACGTC.

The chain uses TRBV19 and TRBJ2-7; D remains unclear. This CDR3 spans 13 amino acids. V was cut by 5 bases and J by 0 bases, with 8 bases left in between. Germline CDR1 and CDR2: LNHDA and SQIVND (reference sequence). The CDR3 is CASSEHLSYEQYF. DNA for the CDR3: TGTGCCAGTAGTGAACACCTCTCCTACGAGCAGTACTTC.

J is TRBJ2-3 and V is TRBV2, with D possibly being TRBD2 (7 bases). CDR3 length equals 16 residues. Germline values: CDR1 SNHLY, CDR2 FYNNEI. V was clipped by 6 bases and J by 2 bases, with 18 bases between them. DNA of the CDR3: TGTGCCAGCAGGCCACGGGGGGCCAAAAACACAGATACGCAGTATTTT. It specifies CASRPRGAKNTDTQYF.

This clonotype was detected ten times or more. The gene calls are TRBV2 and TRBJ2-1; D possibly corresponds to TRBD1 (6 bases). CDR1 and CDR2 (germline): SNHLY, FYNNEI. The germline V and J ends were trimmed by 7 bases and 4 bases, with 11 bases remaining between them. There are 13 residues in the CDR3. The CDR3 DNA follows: TGTGCCAGCAACCAGGGGTCTTACAATGAGCAGTTCTTC. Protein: CASNQGSYNEQFF.

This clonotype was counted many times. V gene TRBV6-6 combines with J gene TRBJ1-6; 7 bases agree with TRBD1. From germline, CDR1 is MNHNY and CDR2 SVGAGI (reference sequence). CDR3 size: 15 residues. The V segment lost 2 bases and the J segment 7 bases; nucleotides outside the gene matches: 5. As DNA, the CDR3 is TGTGCCAGCAGTTACCCCGGGACAGAGAATTCACCCCTCCACTTT. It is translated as CASSYPGTENSPLHF.

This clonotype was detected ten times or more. The CDR3 nucleotides are TGTGCCAGCCACCTACGGGGGCAAGGCACAGATACGCAGTATTTT. This encodes CASHLRGQGTDTQYF. V gene TRBV18 combines with J gene TRBJ2-3; D possibly uses TRBD1 or TRBD2 (6 bases each). Deletions cut 8 bases from V and 1 base from J, with 16 bases between. The CDR3 is 15 residues long. CDR1 and CDR2 from the germline V gene are KGHSH and LQKENI.

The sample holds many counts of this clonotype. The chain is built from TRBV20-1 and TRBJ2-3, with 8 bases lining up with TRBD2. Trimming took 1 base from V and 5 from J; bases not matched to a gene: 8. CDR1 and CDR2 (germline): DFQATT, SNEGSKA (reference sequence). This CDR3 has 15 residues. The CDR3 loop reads CSARAYGGAGDTQYF. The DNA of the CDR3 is TGCAGTGCTAGAGCCTACGGGGGGGCCGGAGATACGCAGTATTTT.

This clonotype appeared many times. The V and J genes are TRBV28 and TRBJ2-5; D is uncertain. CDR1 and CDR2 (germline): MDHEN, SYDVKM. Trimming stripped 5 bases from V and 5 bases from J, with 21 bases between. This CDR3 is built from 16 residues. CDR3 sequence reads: CASSTLVSGVRETQYF. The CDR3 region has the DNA TGTGCCAGCAGTACACTTGTATCAGGCGTCCGGGAGACCCAGTACTTC.

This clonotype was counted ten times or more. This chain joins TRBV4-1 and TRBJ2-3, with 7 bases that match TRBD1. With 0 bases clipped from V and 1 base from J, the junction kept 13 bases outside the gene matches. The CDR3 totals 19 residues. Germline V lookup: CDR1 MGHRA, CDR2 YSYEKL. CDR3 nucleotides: TGCGCCAGCAGCCAAGATCAAGGGGGCGCAGGAGGCGGCACAGATACGCAGTATTTT. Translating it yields CASSQDQGGAGGGTDTQYF.

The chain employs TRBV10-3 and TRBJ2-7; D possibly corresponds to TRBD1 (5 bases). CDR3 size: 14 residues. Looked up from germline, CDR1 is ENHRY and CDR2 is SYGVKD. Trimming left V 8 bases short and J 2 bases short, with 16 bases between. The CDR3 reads CAILVNKDTYEQYF. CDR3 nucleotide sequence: TGTGCCATCTTAGTGAACAAGGACACCTACGAGCAGTACTTC.

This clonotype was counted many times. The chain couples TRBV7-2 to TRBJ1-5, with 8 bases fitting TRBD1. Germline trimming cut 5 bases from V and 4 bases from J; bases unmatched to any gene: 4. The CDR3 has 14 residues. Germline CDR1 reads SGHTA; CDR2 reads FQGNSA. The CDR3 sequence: CASSQRQGNQPQHF. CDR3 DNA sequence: TGTGCCAGCAGCCAACGACAGGGGAATCAGCCCCAGCATTTT.

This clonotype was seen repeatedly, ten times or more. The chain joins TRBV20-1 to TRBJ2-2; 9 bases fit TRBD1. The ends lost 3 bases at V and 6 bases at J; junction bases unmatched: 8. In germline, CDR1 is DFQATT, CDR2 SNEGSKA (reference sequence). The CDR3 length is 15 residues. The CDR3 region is CSASDTGGPAGELFF. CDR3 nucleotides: TGCAGTGCTAGTGATACAGGGGGCCCTGCCGGGGAGCTGTTTTTT.

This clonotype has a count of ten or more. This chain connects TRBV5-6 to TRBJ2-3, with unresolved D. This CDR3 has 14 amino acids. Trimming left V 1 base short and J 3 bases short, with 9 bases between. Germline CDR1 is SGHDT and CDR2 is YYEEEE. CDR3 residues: CASSLPSPTDTQYF. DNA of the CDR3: TGTGCCAGCAGCTTGCCGTCGCCTACAGATACGCAGTATTTT.

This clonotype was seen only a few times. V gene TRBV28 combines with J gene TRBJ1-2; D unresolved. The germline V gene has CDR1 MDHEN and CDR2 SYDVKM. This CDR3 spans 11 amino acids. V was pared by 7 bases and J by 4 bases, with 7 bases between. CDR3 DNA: TGTGCCAGCACCTCGGTCTATGGCTACACCTTC. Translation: CASTSVYGYTF.

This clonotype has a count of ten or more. This CDR3 reads CASSYGGRYNEQFF. The CDR3 DNA sequence: TGTGCCAGCAGTTACGGCGGCAGGTACAATGAGCAGTTCTTC. The chain is built from TRBV6-5 and TRBJ2-1, with D unclear. Germline V gene data show CDR1 as MNHEY and CDR2 as SVGAGI. This CDR3 contains 14 residues. The V and J ends lost 2 bases and 4 bases respectively, with 9 bases between them.

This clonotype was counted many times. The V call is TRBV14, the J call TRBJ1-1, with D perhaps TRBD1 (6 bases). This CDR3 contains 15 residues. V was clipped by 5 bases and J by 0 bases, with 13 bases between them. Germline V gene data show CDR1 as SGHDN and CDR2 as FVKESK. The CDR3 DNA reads TGTGCCAGCAGCGCTTACAGGGACATGAACACTGAAGCTTTCTTT. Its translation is CASSAYRDMNTEAFF. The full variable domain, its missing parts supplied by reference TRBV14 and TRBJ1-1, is EAGVTQFPSHSVIEKGQTVTLRCDPISGHDNLYWYRRVMGKEIKFLLHFVKESKQDESGMPNNRFLAERTGGTYSTLKVQPAELEDSGVYFCASSAYRDMNTEAFFGQGTRLTVV.

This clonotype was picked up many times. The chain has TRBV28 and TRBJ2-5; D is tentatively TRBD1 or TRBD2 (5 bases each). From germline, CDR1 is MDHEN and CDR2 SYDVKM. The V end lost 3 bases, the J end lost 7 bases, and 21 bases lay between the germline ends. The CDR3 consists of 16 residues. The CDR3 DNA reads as TGTGCCAGCAGTTTCTCGGGACGTCGGTTTGGGGGGACCCAGTACTTC. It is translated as CASSFSGRRFGGTQYF. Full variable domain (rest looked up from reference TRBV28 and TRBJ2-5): DVKVTQSSRYLVKRTGEKVFLECVQDMDHENMFWYRQDPGLGLRLIYFSYDVKMKEKGDIPEGYSVSREKKERFSLILESASTNQTSMYLCASSFSGRRFGGTQYFGPGTRLLVL.

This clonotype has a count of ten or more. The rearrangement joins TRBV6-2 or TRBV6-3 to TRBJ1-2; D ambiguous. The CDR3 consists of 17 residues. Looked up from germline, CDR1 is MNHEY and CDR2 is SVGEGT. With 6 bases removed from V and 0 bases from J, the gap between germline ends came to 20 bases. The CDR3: CASRIKLRAPTNYGYTF. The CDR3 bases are TGTGCCAGCAGAATCAAGCTCCGGGCACCTACTAACTATGGCTACACCTTC.